These 12 T cell receptor beta chains originate from one sample sequenced in a study of blood T cell repertoires in COVID-19. TCRdb's copy holds only in-frame clones and misses some; the assay was immunoSEQ multiplex PCR. The table lists some 130,000 clones, 84% of them singletons. Sequencing was carried out using peripheral blood. The receptors stem from a human donor in a cohort sampled during active COVID-19.

The CDR3 loop is CASSSMFRGFTDTQYF. The CDR3 DNA reads TGTGCCAGCAGCTCAATGTTTAGGGGTTTCACAGATACGCAGTATTTT. The chain carries TRBV9 and TRBJ2-3, with D maybe TRBD1 (5 bases). The V gene's germline CDR1 is SGDLS and CDR2 YYNGEE. This CDR3 comprises 16 residues. The ends were cut back, 4 bases at V and 2 bases at J, with 17 bases in the middle.

The V and J genes are TRBV19 and TRBJ2-2; D might be TRBD2 (7 bases). Germline loops: CDR1 LNHDA, CDR2 SQIVND (reference sequence). The CDR3 sequence is 15 residues long. V shed 7 bases and J shed 0 bases, with 12 bases lying between them. Written as DNA, the CDR3 is TGTGCCAGTAAGGGGAGGGGGTCGAACACCGGGGAGCTGTTTTTT. This sequence encodes CASKGRGSNTGELFF.

This clone occurred once. The V and J genes are TRBV4-3 and TRBJ2-7; tentative D call: TRBD1 (6 bases). Trimming shortened V by 0 bases and J by 4 bases, and 10 bases separated the two germline ends. The CDR3 is 14 amino acids. Per germline, CDR1 LGHNA and CDR2 YSLEER. This chain's CDR3 is CASSQDIRGYEQYF. CDR3 bases: TGCGCCAGCAGCCAAGATATTAGGGGGTACGAGCAGTACTTC.

The rearrangement joins TRBV13 to TRBJ1-1, with a tentative D call TRBD1 (5 bases). The CDR3 has 18 residues. The germline CDR1 and CDR2 sequences are PRHDT and FYEKMQ (reference sequence). Deletions cut 5 bases from V and 5 bases from J, with 27 bases between. As DNA, the CDR3 is TGTGCCAGCAGCCGAATCACAGGAGACCTTATTAGTCGGACTGAAGCTTTCTTT. It yields the protein CASSRITGDLISRTEAFF.

The chain links TRBV19 to TRBJ1-1; tentatively, D is TRBD1 (5 bases). The CDR3 runs to 14 residues. Looked up from germline, CDR1 is LNHDA and CDR2 is SQIVND (reference sequence). V lost 2 bases and J 5 bases, leaving 12 bases between the germline ends. As DNA, the CDR3 is TGTGCCAGTAGTATAAGCAGGGAACGGACTGAAGCTTTCTTT. Its protein is CASSISRERTEAFF.

V and J are TRBV7-2 and TRBJ2-1; 10 nucleotides line up with TRBD2. J gave up 8 bases and V 1 base, and 17 bases lay outside the gene matches. Germline assignment: CDR1 SGHTA and CDR2 FQGNSA. The CDR3 spans 19 residues. CDR3 nucleotides: TGTGCCAGCAGCTTAGAACTAGCGGGGCCCCGGGGCCCCCTCCATGAGCAGTTCTTC. Amino acid sequence: CASSLELAGPRGPLHEQFF.

In this sample, this clone turned up a few times. The chain uses TRBV19 and TRBJ2-2, with 10 bases aligning to TRBD2. The CDR3 sequence is 16 residues long. Germline values: CDR1 LNHDA, CDR2 SQIVND (reference sequence). Germline trimming cut 6 bases from V and 5 bases from J; bases unmatched to any gene: 9. CDR3 DNA sequence: TGTGCCAGTAGGACACTAGCGGGGCGTGGGACCGGGGAGCTGTTTTTT. Amino acids: CASRTLAGRGTGELFF.

The V call is TRBV7-8, the J call TRBJ2-2; D is ambiguous. The CDR3 totals 15 residues. V gave up 6 bases and J gave up 1 base, with 12 bases separating them. CDR1 and CDR2 (germline): SGHVS, FQNEAQ. The CDR3 DNA sequence: TGTGCCAGCAGGCCCTCGGCGGTGAACACCGGGGAGCTGTTTTTT. This codes for CASRPSAVNTGELFF.

The chain is built from TRBV7-2 and TRBJ2-5; TRBD1 is a possible D gene (5 bases). Germline V gene sequence: CDR1 SGHTA, CDR2 FQGNSA. With 2 bases removed from V and 5 bases from J, the gap between germline ends came to 9 bases. The CDR3 has 13 residues. As DNA, the CDR3 is TGTGCCAGCAGCTTACTGGGGCGGGAGACCCAGTACTTC. Translation: CASSLLGRETQYF.

The chain uses TRBV12-3 or TRBV12-4 and TRBJ1-6; 7 nucleotides agree with TRBD1. After removal of 6 bases from V and 9 bases from J, the junction contained 5 bases not matched to a gene. This CDR3 is built from 13 residues. The CDR3 DNA follows: TGTGCCAGCAGCCGCTCAGGGGGTTCACCCCTCCACTTT. Encoded protein: CASSRSGGSPLHF.

This rearrangement joins TRBV6-2 or TRBV6-3 to TRBJ2-1; TRBD1 is a possible D gene (5 bases). CDR3 size: 14 residues. Germline V gives CDR1 MNHEY, CDR2 SVGEGT. The V end lost 1 base, the J end lost 10 bases, and 14 bases lay between the germline ends. The chain's CDR3 is CASSYFDSPREQFF. The CDR3 coding sequence is TGTGCCAGCAGTTACTTCGACAGCCCCAGGGAGCAGTTCTTC.

The chain is built from TRBV11-3 and TRBJ2-2, with no clear D. Trimming cost V 2 bases and J 3 bases, with 4 bases left between them. The CDR3 length is 13 residues. Germline CDR1 is SGHNT and CDR2 is YENEEA. The CDR3 loop is CASSLRDTGELFF. Written as DNA, the CDR3 is TGTGCCAGCAGCTTAAGAGACACCGGGGAGCTGTTTTTT.